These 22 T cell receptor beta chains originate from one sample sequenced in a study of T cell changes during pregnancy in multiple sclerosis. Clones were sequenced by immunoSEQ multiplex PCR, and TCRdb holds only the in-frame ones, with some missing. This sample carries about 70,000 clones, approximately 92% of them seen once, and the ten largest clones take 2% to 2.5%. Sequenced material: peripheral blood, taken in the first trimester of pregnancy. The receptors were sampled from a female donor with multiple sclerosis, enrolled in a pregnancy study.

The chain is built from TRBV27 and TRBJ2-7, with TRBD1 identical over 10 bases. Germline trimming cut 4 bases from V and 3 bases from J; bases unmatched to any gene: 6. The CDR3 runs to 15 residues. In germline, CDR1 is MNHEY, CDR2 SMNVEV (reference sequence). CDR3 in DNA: TGTGCCAGCAGTTCCGGGACAGGGGTTAACTACGAGCAGTACTTC. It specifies CASSSGTGVNYEQYF.

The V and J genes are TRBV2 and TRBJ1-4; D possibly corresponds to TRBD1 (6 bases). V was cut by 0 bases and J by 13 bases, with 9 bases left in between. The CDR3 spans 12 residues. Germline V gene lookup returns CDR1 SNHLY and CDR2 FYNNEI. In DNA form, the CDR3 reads TGTGCCAGCAGTGAAGCCGTCAGGGGACTGTTTTTT. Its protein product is CASSEAVRGLFF.

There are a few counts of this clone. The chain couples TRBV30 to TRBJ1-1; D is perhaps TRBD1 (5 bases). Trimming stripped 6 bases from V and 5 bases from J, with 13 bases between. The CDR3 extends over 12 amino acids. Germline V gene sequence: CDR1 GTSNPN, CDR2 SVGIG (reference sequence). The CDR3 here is CACVQDRTEAFF. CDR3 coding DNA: TGTGCCTGCGTACAGGATCGGACTGAAGCTTTCTTT.

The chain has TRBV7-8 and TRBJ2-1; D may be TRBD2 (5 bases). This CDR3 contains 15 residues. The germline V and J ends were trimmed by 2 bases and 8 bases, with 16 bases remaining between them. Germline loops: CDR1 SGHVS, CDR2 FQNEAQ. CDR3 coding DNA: TGTGCCAGCAGCTTACGTTCCTTAGCGATCGATGAGCAGTTCTTC. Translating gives CASSLRSLAIDEQFF. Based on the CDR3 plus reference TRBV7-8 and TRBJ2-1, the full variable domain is GAGVSQSPRYKVAKRGQDVALRCDPISGHVSLFWYQQALGQGPEFLTYFQNEAQLDKSGLPSDRFFAERPEGSVSTLKIQRTQQEDSAVYLCASSLRSLAIDEQFFGPGTRLTVL.

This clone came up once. CDR3 DNA sequence: TGTGCCATCAGTGAGTTTGGGACAGGCACTCCTGGGGCCTCTGGGGCCAACGTCCTGACTTTC. The encoded protein is CAISEFGTGTPGASGANVLTF. The V and J genes are TRBV10-3 and TRBJ2-6, with TRBD1 matching over 8 bases. V trimming: 1 base; J trimming: 0 bases; junction bases outside the gene matches: 14. The CDR3 runs 21 residues. Germline-derived CDR1 and CDR2 are ENHRY and SYGVKD.

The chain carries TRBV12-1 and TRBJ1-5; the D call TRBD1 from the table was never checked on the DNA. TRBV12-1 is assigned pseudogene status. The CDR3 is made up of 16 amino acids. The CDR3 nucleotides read TGTGCCACGTACGCCCCGGGGACATATAGCAATCAGCCCCAGCATTTT. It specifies CATYAPGTYSNQPQHF.

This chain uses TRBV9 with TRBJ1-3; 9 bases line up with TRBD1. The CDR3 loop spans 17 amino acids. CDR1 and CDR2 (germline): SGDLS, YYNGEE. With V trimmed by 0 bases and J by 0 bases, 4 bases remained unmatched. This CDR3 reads CASSVVGTGISGNTIYF. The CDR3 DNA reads TGTGCCAGCAGCGTAGTAGGGACAGGGATCTCTGGAAACACCATATATTTT.

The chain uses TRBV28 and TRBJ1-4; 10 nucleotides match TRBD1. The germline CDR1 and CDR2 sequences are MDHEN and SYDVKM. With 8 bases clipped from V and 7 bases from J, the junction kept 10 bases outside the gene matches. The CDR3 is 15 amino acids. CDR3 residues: CASGGTGASGEKLFF. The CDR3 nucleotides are TGTGCCAGCGGGGGGACAGGGGCCTCCGGTGAAAAACTGTTTTTT. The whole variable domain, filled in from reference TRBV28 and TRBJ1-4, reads DVKVTQSSRYLVKRTGEKVFLECVQDMDHENMFWYRQDPGLGLRLIYFSYDVKMKEKGDIPEGYSVSREKKERFSLILESASTNQTSMYLCASGGTGASGEKLFFGSGTQLSVL.

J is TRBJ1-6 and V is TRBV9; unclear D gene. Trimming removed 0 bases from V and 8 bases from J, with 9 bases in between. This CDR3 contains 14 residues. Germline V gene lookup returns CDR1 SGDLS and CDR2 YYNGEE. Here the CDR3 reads CASSVEADYSPLHF. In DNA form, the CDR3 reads TGTGCCAGCAGCGTAGAGGCAGACTATTCACCCCTCCACTTT.

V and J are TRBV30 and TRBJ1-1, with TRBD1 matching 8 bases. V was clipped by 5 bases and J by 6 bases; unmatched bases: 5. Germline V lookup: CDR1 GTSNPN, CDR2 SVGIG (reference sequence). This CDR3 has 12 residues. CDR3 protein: CAWVTGGPEAFF. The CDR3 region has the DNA TGTGCCTGGGTAACAGGGGGTCCTGAAGCTTTCTTT.

As DNA, the CDR3 is TGTGCCAGCAGTGAACCGGGACAGGGGGACACTGAAGCTTTCTTT. Translation gives CASSEPGQGDTEAFF. The chain uses TRBV28 and TRBJ1-1; 11 bases match TRBD1. The CDR3 runs to 15 residues. Germline CDR1 and CDR2: MDHEN and SYDVKM. The ends lost 5 bases at V and 3 bases at J; junction bases unmatched: 5.

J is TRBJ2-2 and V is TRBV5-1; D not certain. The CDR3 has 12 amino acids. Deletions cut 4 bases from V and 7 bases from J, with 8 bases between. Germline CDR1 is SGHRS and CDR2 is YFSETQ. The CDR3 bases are TGCGCCAGCAGCCTGACATACGGGGAGCTGTTTTTT. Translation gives CASSLTYGELFF.

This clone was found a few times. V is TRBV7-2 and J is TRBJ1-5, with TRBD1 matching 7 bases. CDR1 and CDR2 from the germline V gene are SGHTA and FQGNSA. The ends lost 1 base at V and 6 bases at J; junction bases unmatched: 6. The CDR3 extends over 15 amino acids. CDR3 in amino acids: CASSLVGRDSQPQHF. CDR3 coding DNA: TGTGCCAGCAGCTTAGTTGGCAGGGACAGTCAGCCCCAGCATTTT.

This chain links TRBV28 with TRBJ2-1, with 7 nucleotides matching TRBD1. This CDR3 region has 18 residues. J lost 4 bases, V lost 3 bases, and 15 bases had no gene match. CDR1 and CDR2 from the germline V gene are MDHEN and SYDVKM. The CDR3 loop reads CASSLPSKGAWGYNEQFF. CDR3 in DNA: TGTGCCAGCAGTTTGCCCTCAAAGGGGGCGTGGGGATACAATGAGCAGTTCTTC.

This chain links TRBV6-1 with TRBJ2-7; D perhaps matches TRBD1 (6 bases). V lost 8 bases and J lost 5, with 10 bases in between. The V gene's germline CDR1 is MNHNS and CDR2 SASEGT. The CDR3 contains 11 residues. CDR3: CASSRQDEQYF. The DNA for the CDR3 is TGTGCCAGCTCCAGACAGGACGAGCAGTACTTC.

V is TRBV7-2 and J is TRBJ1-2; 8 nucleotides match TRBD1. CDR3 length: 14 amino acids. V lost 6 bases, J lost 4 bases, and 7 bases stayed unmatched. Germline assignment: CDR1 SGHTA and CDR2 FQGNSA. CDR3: CASRSQGAGYGYTF. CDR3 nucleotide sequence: TGTGCCAGCAGATCGCAGGGGGCTGGCTATGGCTACACCTTC.

The CDR3 DNA is TGTGCCAGCAGCCACACAGCTTACGAGCAGTACTTC. It translates to CASSHTAYEQYF. The rearrangement joins TRBV11-2 to TRBJ2-5, with D hard to call. The DNA end favors TRBJ2-7, so the J call may be wrong. The CDR3 totals 12 residues. Germline V gene lookup returns CDR1 SGHAT and CDR2 FQNNGV.

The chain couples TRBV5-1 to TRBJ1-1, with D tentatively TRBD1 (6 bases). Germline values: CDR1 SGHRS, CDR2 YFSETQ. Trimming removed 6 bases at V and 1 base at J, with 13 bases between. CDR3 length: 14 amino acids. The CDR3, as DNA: TGCGCCAGCAACCTGGGGGCCCCGAACACTGAAGCTTTCTTT. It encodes CASNLGAPNTEAFF. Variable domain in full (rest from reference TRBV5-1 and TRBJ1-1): KAGVTQTPRYLIKTRGQQVTLSCSPISGHRSVSWYQQTPGQGLQFLFEYFSETQRNKGNFPGRFSGRQFSNSRSEMNVSTLELGDSALYLCASNLGAPNTEAFFGQGTRLTVV.

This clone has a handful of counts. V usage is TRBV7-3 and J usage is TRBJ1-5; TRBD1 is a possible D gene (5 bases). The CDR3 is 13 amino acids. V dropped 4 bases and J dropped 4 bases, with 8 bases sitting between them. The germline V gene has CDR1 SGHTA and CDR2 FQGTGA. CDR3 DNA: TGTGCCAGCAGCTACGACAGAAATCAGCCCCAGCATTTT. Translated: CASSYDRNQPQHF.

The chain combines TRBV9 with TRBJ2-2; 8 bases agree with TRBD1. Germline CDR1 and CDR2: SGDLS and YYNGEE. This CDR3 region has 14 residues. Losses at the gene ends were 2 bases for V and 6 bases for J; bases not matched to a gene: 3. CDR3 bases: TGTGCCAGCAGCGTCCAGGGGGCCCCCGGGGAGCTGTTTTTT. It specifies CASSVQGAPGELFF.

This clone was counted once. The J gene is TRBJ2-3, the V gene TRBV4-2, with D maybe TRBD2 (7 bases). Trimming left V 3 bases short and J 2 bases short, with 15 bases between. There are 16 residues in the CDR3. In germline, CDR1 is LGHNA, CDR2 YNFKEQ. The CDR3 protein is CASSHPEGGITDTQYF. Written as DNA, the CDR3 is TGTGCCAGCAGCCACCCTGAGGGGGGGATCACAGATACGCAGTATTTT.

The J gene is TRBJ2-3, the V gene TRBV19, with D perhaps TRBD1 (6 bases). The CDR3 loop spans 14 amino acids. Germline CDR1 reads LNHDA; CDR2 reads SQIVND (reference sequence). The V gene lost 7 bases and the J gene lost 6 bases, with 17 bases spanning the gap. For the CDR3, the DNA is TGTGCCAGTACCCCACAGGGTAAGGGGGATACGCAGTATTTT. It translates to CASTPQGKGDTQYF.